One sample yielded the 25 T cell receptor beta chains listed below, sequenced in a study of blood T cell repertoires in COVID-19. The repertoire was sequenced with immunoSEQ multiplex PCR; TCRdb's copy has only in-frame clones and lacks some. This table has about 260,000 clones, around 88% appearing once. Material for sequencing was peripheral blood. The receptors shown here come from a man younger than 40 with active or convalescent COVID-19.

V gene TRBV19 combines with J gene TRBJ1-2; TRBD1 is a possible D gene (5 bases). From germline, CDR1 is LNHDA and CDR2 SQIVND (reference sequence). V lost 0 bases and J lost 6, with 8 bases in between. The CDR3 spans 13 residues. CDR3: CASSIDREDGYTF. The CDR3 nucleotides are TGTGCCAGTAGTATAGACAGGGAGGATGGCTACACCTTC.

This chain uses TRBV5-1 with TRBJ2-3; 10 nucleotides line up with TRBD2. The CDR3 is 16 amino acids. Germline V CDR1 and CDR2: SGHRS, YFSETQ. The V and J ends lost 2 bases and 6 bases, in that order; junction bases with no gene match: 9. CDR3 residues: CASSFNSGGLPDTQYF. CDR3 in DNA: TGCGCCAGCAGCTTCAATAGCGGGGGGCTTCCTGATACGCAGTATTTT. Complete variable domain (other parts from reference TRBV5-1 and TRBJ2-3): KAGVTQTPRYLIKTRGQQVTLSCSPISGHRSVSWYQQTPGQGLQFLFEYFSETQRNKGNFPGRFSGRQFSNSRSEMNVSTLELGDSALYLCASSFNSGGLPDTQYFGPGTRLTVL.

The genes are TRBV7-2 and TRBJ1-2; 8 nucleotides align to TRBD1. This CDR3 spans 15 amino acids. Germline values: CDR1 SGHTA, CDR2 FQGNSA. V lost 4 bases to trimming and J lost 4 bases; unmatched junction nucleotides: 8. The CDR3 reads CASSSGQGRLYGYTF. In DNA form, the CDR3 reads TGTGCCAGCAGCTCAGGACAGGGTCGACTCTATGGCTACACCTTC.

The CDR3 coding sequence is TGCGCCAGCAGCTTGGTGGCCAACTATGGCTACACCTTC. Its translation: CASSLVANYGYTF. V and J are TRBV5-1 and TRBJ1-2, with D uncertain. Deletions cut 0 bases from V and 2 bases from J, with 5 bases between. Germline CDR1 reads SGHRS; CDR2 reads YFSETQ. The length of the CDR3 is 13 residues.

The J gene is TRBJ2-1, the V gene TRBV4-1, with 7 bases that match TRBD1. This CDR3 contains 18 residues. Trimming at V came to 1 base and at J to 4 bases, leaving 13 bases not matched to a gene. Germline V lookup: CDR1 MGHRA, CDR2 YSYEKL. The CDR3 region is CASSQARRNRGGYNEQFF. CDR3 coding DNA: TGCGCCAGCAGCCAAGCCCGCCGTAACAGGGGCGGATACAATGAGCAGTTCTTC.

The chain links TRBV19 to TRBJ1-5; no clear D. CDR3 size: 13 residues. The germline gives CDR1 LNHDA, CDR2 SQIVND (reference sequence). V was clipped by 3 bases and J by 4 bases, with 7 bases between them. CDR3 DNA: TGTGCCAGTAGTATCACAGCAAATCAGCCCCAGCATTTT. As protein: CASSITANQPQHF.

The rearrangement joins TRBV9 to TRBJ1-4; the match to TRBD1 covers 7 bases. The CDR3 runs 17 residues. Germline V gene data show CDR1 as SGDLS and CDR2 as YYNGEE. V was clipped by 4 bases and J by 4 bases; unmatched bases: 13. This CDR3 reads CASSSTDRDPYNEKLFF. The CDR3 DNA reads as TGTGCCAGCAGCTCAACCGACAGGGATCCATATAATGAAAAACTGTTTTTT.

The J gene is TRBJ2-3, the V gene TRBV4-2; maybe TRBD2 (6 bases). CDR3 length equals 17 residues. CDR1 and CDR2 (germline): LGHNA, YNFKEQ. V lost 4 bases to trimming and J lost 1 base, with 18 bases between them. CDR3 in DNA: TGTGCCAGCAGCCCCCGGGCAGTCGGCGGGGGCACAGATACGCAGTATTTT. Translated: CASSPRAVGGGTDTQYF.

The genes are TRBV10-3 and TRBJ1-2; no firm D call. The CDR3 loop spans 13 amino acids. The V gene's germline CDR1 is ENHRY and CDR2 SYGVKD. With 2 bases removed from V and 2 bases from J, the gap between germline ends came to 6 bases. CDR3 in DNA: TGTGCCATCAGTGAGACAGACAACTATGGCTACACCTTC. Amino acid sequence: CAISETDNYGYTF.

The rearrangement joins TRBV9 to TRBJ1-5; D is undetermined. The CDR3 covers 14 residues. Germline-derived CDR1 and CDR2 are SGDLS and YYNGEE. V lost 0 bases and J lost 5, with 9 bases in between. In DNA, the CDR3 is TGTGCCAGCAGCGTAGACCATCGGGATCAGCCCCAGCATTTT. Its translation is CASSVDHRDQPQHF.

The rearrangement uses TRBV7-9 and TRBJ1-1, with D unresolved. Germline V gene sequence: CDR1 SEHNR, CDR2 FQNEAQ (reference sequence). Deletions cut 5 bases from V and 5 bases from J, with 18 bases between. The CDR3 totals 15 residues. The CDR3 loop reads CASSLLIYRETEAFF. CDR3 DNA: TGTGCCAGCAGCCTGCTCATATACCGGGAAACTGAAGCTTTCTTT.

The V and J genes are TRBV9 and TRBJ1-6, with TRBD1 matching over 9 bases. CDR3 size: 15 residues. Germline values: CDR1 SGDLS, CDR2 YYNGEE. Germline trimming cut 3 bases from V and 8 bases from J; bases unmatched to any gene: 6. CDR3 nucleotide sequence: TGTGCCAGCAGCGGGCCGGGACAGGGATATTCACCCCTCCACTTT. Translation gives CASSGPGQGYSPLHF.

Concerning this clone: Other DNA sequences in the same sample also yield this CDR3. The chain uses TRBV5-1 and TRBJ1-1; 11 bases agree with TRBD1. The CDR3 has 15 amino acids. V dropped 3 bases and J dropped 2; count of bases not matched to a gene: 3. CDR1 is SGHRS and CDR2 is YFSETQ in the germline V gene. In nucleotides, the CDR3 is TGCGCCAGCAGCTCGGACAGGGGGCGAAACACTGAAGCTTTCTTT. Amino acid sequence: CASSSDRGRNTEAFF.

This sequence joins TRBV5-8 and TRBJ1-5, with TRBD1 matching over 9 bases. This CDR3 is 14 amino acids long. The ends lost 6 bases at V and 8 bases at J; junction bases unmatched: 9. Germline V gene data show CDR1 as SGHTS and CDR2 as YDEGEE. Here the CDR3 reads CASIRDRAGEPQHF. Written as DNA, the CDR3 is TGTGCCAGCATCCGGGACAGGGCGGGCGAGCCCCAGCATTTT. Based on the CDR3 plus reference TRBV5-8 and TRBJ1-5, the full variable domain is EAGVTQSPTHLIKTRGQQATLRCSPISGHTSVYWYQQALGLGLQFLLWYDEGEERNRGNFPPRFSGRQFPNYSSELNVNALELEDSALYLCASIRDRAGEPQHFGDGTRLSIL.

The V call is TRBV21-1, the J call TRBJ1-5; the table names TRBD1, a call not compared with the DNA. TRBV21-1 is deemed a pseudogene. The CDR3 has 16 amino acids. In DNA form, the CDR3 reads TGTGCCAGCAGCGTTCATTGGACAGGGGGAAATCAGCCCCAGCATTTT. This sequence encodes CASSVHWTGGNQPQHF.

This rearrangement joins TRBV2 to TRBJ1-5; D may be TRBD1 (5 bases). Per the germline V gene, CDR1 is SNHLY and CDR2 is FYNNEI. V was pared by 3 bases and J by 4 bases, with 13 bases between. CDR3 length: 15 amino acids. The CDR3 coding sequence is TGTGCCAGCAGTGAGGCTTCCGGGGGGAATCAGCCCCAGCATTTT. It translates to CASSEASGGNQPQHF.

V and J are TRBV5-1 and TRBJ1-3; a weak D match, TRBD1 (5 bases). The CDR3 covers 17 residues. The V gene lost 4 bases and the J gene lost 11 bases, with 28 bases spanning the gap. The V gene's germline CDR1 is SGHRS and CDR2 YFSETQ. The CDR3 sequence is CASSPGGLGDWNNPIYF. The CDR3 region has the DNA TGCGCCAGCAGCCCCGGGGGACTCGGAGACTGGAACAACCCCATATATTTT.

The CDR3 sequence: CASSLAFGSFYSGNTIYF. The DNA of the CDR3 is TGTGCCAGCAGCTTGGCCTTTGGCAGTTTTTACTCTGGAAACACCATATATTTT. The gene calls are TRBV5-8 and TRBJ1-3, with D unresolved. V lost 0 bases, J lost 0 bases, and 16 bases lay in between. CDR1 SGHTS and CDR2 YDEGEE come from the germline V gene. This CDR3 region has 18 residues.

The chain links TRBV7-9 to TRBJ2-7; the D gene is possibly TRBD1 (6 bases). V was cut by 0 bases and J by 5 bases, with 11 bases left in between. Germline V gene sequence: CDR1 SEHNR, CDR2 FQNEAQ (reference sequence). This CDR3 has 14 residues. The CDR3 DNA follows: TGTGCCAGCAGCTTAGCGGCAGGGGCCCACGAGCAGTACTTC. Amino acids: CASSLAAGAHEQYF.

This clone was observed once. The CDR3: CASSRGQARNYSNQPQHF. CDR3 coding DNA: TGTGCCAGCAGCCGGGGACAGGCTAGGAATTATAGCAATCAGCCCCAGCATTTT. The chain joins TRBV7-6 to TRBJ1-5; 8 bases fit TRBD1. J lost 0 bases, V lost 5 bases, and 12 bases had no gene match. The CDR3 loop spans 18 amino acids. Germline V gene data show CDR1 as SGHVS and CDR2 as FNYEAQ.

For this clone: This sample also contains other DNA sequences that code for the same CDR3. This chain connects TRBV28 to TRBJ1-5; tentatively, D is TRBD1 (6 bases). V gave up 8 bases and J gave up 3 bases, with 11 bases separating them. This CDR3 spans 13 amino acids. Germline loops: CDR1 MDHEN, CDR2 SYDVKM. DNA for the CDR3: TGTGCCAGCTCTAGGACAGTCAATCAGCCCCAGCATTTT. It is translated as CASSRTVNQPQHF.

The CDR3 loop reads CASSQGAVTEAFF. Here the CDR3 DNA reads TGTGCCAGCAGCCAGGGGGCGGTCACTGAAGCTTTCTTT. The V gene is TRBV11-3, the J gene TRBJ1-1; 8 nucleotides agree with TRBD1. The CDR3 is 13 residues long. CDR1 and CDR2 from the germline V gene are SGHNT and YENEEA. The J segment lost 4 bases and the V segment lost 5 bases, leaving 3 bases of the junction unmatched.

This chain joins TRBV27 and TRBJ1-6, with D maybe TRBD1 (5 bases). Trimming took 3 bases from V and 5 from J, leaving 8 bases between them. Germline lookup yields CDR1 MNHEY and CDR2 SMNVEV (reference sequence). This CDR3 is built from 14 residues. DNA of the CDR3: TGTGCCAGCAGTTTGGGGGGGAATAATTCACCCCTCCACTTT. It translates to CASSLGGNNSPLHF.

The genes are TRBV7-2 and TRBJ1-6; D ambiguous. Trimming removed 5 bases from V and 8 bases from J, with 13 bases in between. The CDR3 runs to 14 residues. Germline V gene sequence: CDR1 SGHTA, CDR2 FQGNSA. Here the CDR3 reads CASSQDSVYSPLHF. In nucleotides, the CDR3 is TGTGCCAGCAGCCAGGACTCCGTCTATTCACCCCTCCACTTT. The full variable domain, rest sourced from reference TRBV7-2 and TRBJ1-6, is GAGVSQSPSNKVTEKGKDVELRCDPISGHTALYWYRQSLGQGLEFLIYFQGNSAPDKSGLPSDRFSAERTGGSVSTLTIQRTQQEDSAVYLCASSQDSVYSPLHFGNGTRLTVT.

This chain joins TRBV5-6 and TRBJ2-7; D unclear. Germline V CDR1 and CDR2: SGHDT, YYEEEE. Trimming took off 1 base at V and 1 base at J, with 12 bases between the two ends. This CDR3 spans 15 amino acids. Here the CDR3 DNA reads TGTGCCAGCAGCTTGTCAGTCGTACAGTCCTACGAGCAGTACTTC. Its protein product is CASSLSVVQSYEQYF.